The clone carrying this T cell receptor beta chain was seen once. Antigen unknown. Germline-derived CDR1 and CDR2 are MNHEY and SVGAGI. V was pared by 4 bases and J by 3 bases, with 3 bases of the junction left unmatched. The CDR3 length is 14 residues. In the PCR, 60 Vbeta and 13 Jbeta primers were used. Profiled with immunoSEQ multiplex PCR; TCRdb holds only in-frame clones, not every one. The table lists about 140,000 clones, 75% to 80% of them singletons. The sample is drawn from a study of cytomegalovirus exposure and HLA in healthy donors. General observations from the study: The presence/absence work took it that sequencing depth was about the same across donors. Most TCR beta V segments were productive about 87% or about 30% of the time in an earlier analysis. In a later analysis, at a false discovery rate of 0.05, 17,000 or so TCR beta sequences matched HLA alleles. The records held CMV serostatus as the only immune exposure information.

V gene TRBV6-5 combines with J gene TRBJ2-5, with TRBD2 identical over 9 bases. Material for sequencing was PBMCs. The TCR sequence derives from a woman aged 25 to 39 in good health and CMV-seronegative. The CDR3 DNA is TGTGCCAGCAGTTCCTCTAGCGGGGAAGAGACCCAGTACTTC. Amino acid sequence: CASSSSSGEETQYF.